This record looks at one T cell receptor beta chain sequence and its context. Antigen: not known. The data were taken from a study of T cells in Graves' hyperthyroidism and ophthalmopathy. TCR beta CDR3 regions were amplified from RNA. The primer set for the first-round RT-PCR of the TCR CDR3 was HTBI. One entry per CDR3 protein, called by TCRdb with MiXCR from the multiplex PCR reads. The sample carries around 300,000 distinct CDR3 sequences, about 20% recorded once. Disease duration was under 3 months in the ophthalmopathy patients, who also had a Clinical Activity Score of at least 3 and a NOSPECS grade of at least 4. Study results and caveats: Blood also carried most thyroid clonotypes expanded above 0.001. A model built on 13 V-J features separated ophthalmopathy from stable hyperthyroidism.

This TCR came from a man in his thirties or forties with Graves' ophthalmopathy. The sample was blood.

The CDR3 is CASRLGRGAYNEQFF. The CDR3 DNA sequence: TGTGCCAGCAGGTTAGGGAGGGGGGCCTACAATGAGCAGTTCTTC. The rearrangement uses TRBV27 and TRBJ2-1, with TRBD2 as a possible D gene (7 bases). CDR3 length: 15 residues. The V gene's germline CDR1 is MNHEY and CDR2 SMNVEV (reference sequence). The ends were cut back, 6 bases at V and 2 bases at J, with 14 bases in the middle.